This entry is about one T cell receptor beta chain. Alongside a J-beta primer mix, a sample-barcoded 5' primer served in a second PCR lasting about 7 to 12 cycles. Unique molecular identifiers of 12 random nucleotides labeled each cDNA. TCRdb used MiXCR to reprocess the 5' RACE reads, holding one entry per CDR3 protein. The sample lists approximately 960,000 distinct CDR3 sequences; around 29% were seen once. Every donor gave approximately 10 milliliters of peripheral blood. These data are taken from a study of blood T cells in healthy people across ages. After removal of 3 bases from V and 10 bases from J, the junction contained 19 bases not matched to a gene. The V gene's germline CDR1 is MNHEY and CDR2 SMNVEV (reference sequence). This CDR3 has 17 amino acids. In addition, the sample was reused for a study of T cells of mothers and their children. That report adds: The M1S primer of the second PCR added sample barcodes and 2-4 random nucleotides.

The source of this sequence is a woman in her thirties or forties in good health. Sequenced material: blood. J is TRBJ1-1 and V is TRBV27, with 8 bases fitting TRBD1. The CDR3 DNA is TGTGCCAGCAGTTTCCAACTCAGTACTCTCAGGGGGCATGGAGCTTTCTTT. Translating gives CASSFQLSTLRGHGAFF.